The 16 T cell receptor beta chains listed next were all sequenced from one sample in a study of blood T cell repertoires in COVID-19. Measured with immunoSEQ multiplex PCR; TCRdb has only the in-frame clones, and not every one. The sample yields roughly 38,000 clones, around 90% seen once. Sequences were obtained from peripheral blood. Receptors were obtained from a man aged 55 to 69 with active or convalescent COVID-19.

The table lists this clone with a count of one. The chain couples TRBV19 to TRBJ2-3, with a possible D match to TRBD1 (6 bases). Trimming stripped 4 bases from V and 0 bases from J, with 17 bases between. Looked up from germline, CDR1 is LNHDA and CDR2 is SQIVND (reference sequence). The CDR3 extends over 17 amino acids. The CDR3 protein is CASSTDTGTPSTDTQYF. The DNA of the CDR3 is TGTGCCAGTAGTACCGACACTGGGACACCTAGCACAGATACGCAGTATTTT.

The table lists this clone with a count of one. The chain employs TRBV28 and TRBJ2-1; D possibly corresponds to TRBD1 (6 bases). This CDR3 is 19 amino acids long. V lost 5 bases and J 9 bases, leaving 32 bases between the germline ends. CDR1 MDHEN and CDR2 SYDVKM come from the germline V gene. The DNA of the CDR3 is TGTGCCAGCAGTCCATCTGCCCCAAAACAGGGTGAGTTCCTTTGTGAGCAGTTCTTC. This encodes CASSPSAPKQGEFLCEQFF. The variable domain in full, completed from reference TRBV28 and TRBJ2-1, reads DVKVTQSSRYLVKRTGEKVFLECVQDMDHENMFWYRQDPGLGLRLIYFSYDVKMKEKGDIPEGYSVSREKKERFSLILESASTNQTSMYLCASSPSAPKQGEFLCEQFFGPGTRLTVL.

The V call is TRBV18, the J call TRBJ2-5, with TRBD1 identical over 7 bases. There are 13 residues in the CDR3. Germline trimming cut 6 bases from V and 4 bases from J; bases unmatched to any gene: 5. Per germline, CDR1 KGHSH and CDR2 LQKENI. CDR3 sequence (DNA): TGTGCCAGCTCCGGGGACAGCCGAGAGACCCAGTACTTC. It encodes CASSGDSRETQYF.

The V call is TRBV7-2, the J call TRBJ2-3; 13 nucleotides line up with TRBD2. V dropped 8 bases and J dropped 7; count of bases not matched to a gene: 12. Germline values: CDR1 SGHTA, CDR2 FQGNSA. The CDR3 is made up of 16 amino acids. The chain's CDR3 is CASGSRGLAGVHTQYF. Here the CDR3 DNA reads TGTGCCAGCGGGTCGCGAGGACTAGCGGGAGTGCATACGCAGTATTTT.

The gene calls are TRBV28 and TRBJ2-3; D is ambiguous. Trimming took 6 bases from V and 1 from J, leaving 11 bases between them. The CDR3 length is 14 residues. The germline V gene has CDR1 MDHEN and CDR2 SYDVKM. CDR3 protein: CASRSSSRTDTQYF. The CDR3 bases are TGTGCCAGCAGGTCTTCGTCCCGCACAGATACGCAGTATTTT.

The genes are TRBV6-2 or TRBV6-3 and TRBJ2-7; the D gene is possibly TRBD2 (5 bases). Trimming stripped 4 bases from V and 4 bases from J, with 14 bases between. Germline V gene data show CDR1 as MNHEY and CDR2 as SVGEGT. This CDR3 has 14 amino acids. CDR3 region: CASSSEGWSYEQYF. DNA of the CDR3: TGTGCCAGCAGTTCAGAGGGTTGGTCGTACGAGCAGTACTTC.

The chain couples TRBV13 to TRBJ2-7; D call uncertain. Deletions cut 0 bases from V and 4 bases from J, with 7 bases between. Germline values: CDR1 PRHDT, CDR2 FYEKMQ (reference sequence). CDR3 length: 13 amino acids. Here the CDR3 reads CASSLGLRYEQYF. CDR3 nucleotide sequence: TGTGCCAGCAGCTTAGGCCTCAGATACGAGCAGTACTTC.

The chain couples TRBV5-5 to TRBJ2-7; 7 positions agree with TRBD1. CDR1 SGHKS and CDR2 YYEKEE come from the germline V gene (reference sequence). The CDR3 has 14 residues. Germline trimming cut 1 base from V and 3 bases from J; bases unmatched to any gene: 4. The CDR3 DNA is TGTGCCAGCAGCTTGCTGCCAGGGGGCTACGAGCAGTACTTC. Amino acid sequence: CASSLLPGGYEQYF.

The chain is built from TRBV10-3 and TRBJ1-2; 8 bases match TRBD1. The CDR3 covers 16 residues. The V gene end was trimmed by 3 bases and the J gene end by 3 bases; junction bases not matched to a gene: 9. Germline CDR1 is ENHRY and CDR2 is SYGVKD. CDR3 sequence (DNA): TGTGCCATCAGTGACCGGAGGGGACAGGTGGACTATGGCTACACCTTC. Translation: CAISDRRGQVDYGYTF.

The chain carries TRBV10-3 and TRBJ1-4; possibly TRBD1 for D (6 bases). The CDR3 has 13 amino acids. Germline CDR1 reads ENHRY; CDR2 reads SYGVKD. Trimming cost V 4 bases and J 6 bases, with 9 bases left between them. CDR3 sequence (DNA): TGTGCCATCAGTGCGCGACAGGATGAAAAACTGTTTTTT. It codes for CAISARQDEKLFF.

The genes are TRBV27 and TRBJ2-1, with 8 bases aligning to TRBD2. CDR1 and CDR2 (germline): MNHEY, SMNVEV (reference sequence). There are 15 residues in the CDR3. V shed 4 bases and J 12 bases; nucleotides not matched to a gene: 14. This CDR3 is CASSYGTRSARGQFF. CDR3 nucleotides: TGTGCCAGCAGTTACGGGACTAGATCCGCTCGGGGGCAGTTCTTC.

The chain is built from TRBV5-1 and TRBJ2-6, with 7 bases fitting TRBD1. CDR3 length equals 15 residues. After removal of 4 bases from V and 1 base from J, the junction contained 2 bases not matched to a gene. CDR1 and CDR2 (germline): SGHRS, YFSETQ. The CDR3 spells CASSVQGSGANVLTF. The CDR3 DNA reads TGCGCCAGCAGCGTACAGGGGTCTGGGGCCAACGTCCTGACTTTC.

The J gene is TRBJ2-3, the V gene TRBV7-3, with D maybe TRBD1 (5 bases). Trimming cost V 7 bases and J 4 bases, with 18 bases left between them. The CDR3 spans 15 residues. The germline V gene encodes CDR1 SGHTA and CDR2 FQGTGA. The CDR3 sequence: CASKRTPARADTQYF. CDR3 nucleotide sequence: TGTGCCAGCAAGCGAACGCCTGCCAGGGCAGATACGCAGTATTTT. Together with reference TRBV7-3 and TRBJ2-3, the CDR3 gives the full variable domain: GAGVSQTPSNKVTEKGKYVELRCDPISGHTALYWYRQSLGQGPEFLIYFQGTGAADDSGLPNDRFFAVRPEGSVSTLKIQRTERGDSAVYLCASKRTPARADTQYFGPGTRLTVL.

This clone was counted only a few times. The J gene is TRBJ2-7, the V gene TRBV7-3, with a tentative D call TRBD2 (5 bases). The CDR3 spans 13 residues. From germline, CDR1 is SGHTA and CDR2 FQGTGA. V was trimmed by 1 base and J by 3 bases, leaving 7 bases between them. CDR3 DNA: TGTGCCAGCAGCTTAAACCGGGACTACGAGCAGTACTTC. It codes for CASSLNRDYEQYF.

The chain employs TRBV13 and TRBJ2-1; 9 nucleotides match TRBD1. This CDR3 spans 15 amino acids. Germline CDR1 is PRHDT and CDR2 is FYEKMQ (reference sequence). V was clipped by 5 bases and J by 6 bases; unmatched bases: 8. CDR3 sequence reads: CASSAGRDRVNEQFF. The CDR3 DNA reads TGTGCCAGCAGCGCAGGCCGGGACAGGGTCAATGAGCAGTTCTTC.

J is TRBJ2-2 and V is TRBV10-1; TRBD2 matches at 9 bases. The germline CDR1 and CDR2 sequences are WNHNN and SYGVQD (reference sequence). Unmatched junction bases numbered 12, after V lost 5 bases and J lost 5 bases. The CDR3 contains 17 residues. The chain's CDR3 is CASSPHHSGRRTGELFF. The CDR3 DNA is TGCGCCAGCAGTCCCCACCATAGCGGGAGACGGACCGGGGAGCTGTTTTTT.